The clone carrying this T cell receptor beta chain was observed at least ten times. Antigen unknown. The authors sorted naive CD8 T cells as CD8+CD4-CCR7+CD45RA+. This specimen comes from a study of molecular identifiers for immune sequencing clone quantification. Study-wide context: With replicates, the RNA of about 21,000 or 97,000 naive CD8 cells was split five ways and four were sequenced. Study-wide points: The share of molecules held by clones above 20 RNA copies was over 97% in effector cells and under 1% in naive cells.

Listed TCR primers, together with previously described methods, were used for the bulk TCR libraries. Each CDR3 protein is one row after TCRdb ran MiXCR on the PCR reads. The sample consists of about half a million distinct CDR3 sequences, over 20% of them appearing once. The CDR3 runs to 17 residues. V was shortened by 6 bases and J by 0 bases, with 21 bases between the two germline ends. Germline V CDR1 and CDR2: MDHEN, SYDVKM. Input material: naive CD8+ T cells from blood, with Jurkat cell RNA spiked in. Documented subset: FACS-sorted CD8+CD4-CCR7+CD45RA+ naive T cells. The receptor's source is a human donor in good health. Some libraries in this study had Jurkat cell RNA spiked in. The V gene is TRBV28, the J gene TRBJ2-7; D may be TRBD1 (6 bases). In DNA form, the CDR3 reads TGTGCCAGCAGCCGAATCTCCCGGGACACTTACTCCTACGAGCAGTACTTC. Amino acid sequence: CASSRISRDTYSYEQYF. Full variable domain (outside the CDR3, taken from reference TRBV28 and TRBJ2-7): DVKVTQSSRYLVKRTGEKVFLECVQDMDHENMFWYRQDPGLGLRLIYFSYDVKMKEKGDIPEGYSVSREKKERFSLILESASTNQTSMYLCASSRISRDTYSYEQYFGPGTRLTVT.